Below, 25 T cell receptor beta chains from the same sample are listed, as sequenced in a study of tumor-infiltrating lymphocytes in localized non-small cell lung cancer. Some clones are missing from TCRdb's copy, which holds only in-frame ones; the method was immunoSEQ multiplex PCR. The sample comprises some 10,000 clones, around 57% of which are singletons, and around 9.1% rests with the top ten. Sequenced sample: lung tumor tissue. Every receptor here comes from a human donor with non-small cell lung cancer.

This chain joins TRBV7-9 and TRBJ1-2; the D is unclear. V gave up 2 bases and J gave up 4 bases, with 8 bases separating them. This CDR3 has 13 amino acids. Germline V lookup: CDR1 SEHNR, CDR2 FQNEAQ (reference sequence). The CDR3 region is CASSLSTAYGYTF. The CDR3 region has the DNA TGTGCCAGCAGCTTATCTACAGCCTATGGCTACACCTTC.

The chain is built from TRBV11-2 and TRBJ2-7; 8 nucleotides line up with TRBD2. J gave up 6 bases and V 3 bases, and 7 bases lay outside the gene matches. This CDR3 spans 14 amino acids. CDR1 and CDR2 (germline): SGHAT, FQNNGV. The CDR3 spells CASSLTGTRGEQYF. The CDR3 nucleotides read TGTGCCAGCAGCTTGACTGGGACTAGAGGCGAGCAGTACTTC.

The chain joins TRBV5-1 to TRBJ2-2; TRBD2 matches at 8 bases. CDR1 is SGHRS and CDR2 is YFSETQ in the germline V gene. This CDR3 comprises 16 residues. The trim removed 5 bases at V and 0 bases at J, leaving 6 bases unmatched. CDR3 nucleotides: TGCGCCAGCAGAACTAGCGGCAACGCGAACACCGGGGAGCTGTTTTTT. This translates into CASRTSGNANTGELFF.

The rearrangement uses TRBV4-3 and TRBJ2-1; D tentatively reads TRBD1 or TRBD2 (6 bases each). V lost 0 bases to trimming and J lost 7 bases, with 7 bases between them. Germline V lookup: CDR1 LGHNA, CDR2 YSLEER. There are 13 residues in the CDR3. In DNA form, the CDR3 reads TGCGCCAGCAGCCAAGAAGGGGGGAATGAGCAGTTCTTC. Protein sequence: CASSQEGGNEQFF.

The chain employs TRBV30 and TRBJ2-2; 8 positions agree with TRBD1. V lost 1 base to trimming and J lost 3 bases; unmatched junction nucleotides: 1. There are 14 residues in the CDR3. CDR1 and CDR2 from the germline V gene are GTSNPN and SVGIG (reference sequence). CDR3 in amino acids: CAWSGQGYTGELFF. DNA for the CDR3: TGTGCCTGGAGTGGACAGGGGTACACCGGGGAGCTGTTTTTT. Combining the CDR3 with reference TRBV30 and TRBJ2-2 gives the whole variable domain SQTIHQWPATLVQPVGSPLSLECTVEGTSNPNLYWYRQAAGRGLQLLFYSVGIGQISSEVPQNLSASRPQDRQFILSSKKLLLSDSGFYLCAWSGQGYTGELFFGEGSRLTVL.

The gene calls are TRBV4-3 and TRBJ2-3; 8 bases agree with TRBD1. V shed 1 base, J shed 0 bases, and the junction held 6 bases outside the gene matches. The CDR3 runs to 17 residues. From germline, CDR1 is LGHNA and CDR2 YSLEER. The CDR3 is CASSQVGTGISTDTQYF. The CDR3 coding sequence is TGCGCCAGCAGCCAAGTAGGGACAGGAATTAGCACAGATACGCAGTATTTT.

J is TRBJ2-3 and V is TRBV5-1; D possibly matches TRBD1 or TRBD2 (5 bases each). The CDR3 is made up of 17 amino acids. The germline CDR1 and CDR2 sequences are SGHRS and YFSETQ. Trimming shortened V by 1 base and J by 0 bases, and 15 bases separated the two germline ends. CDR3 in DNA: TGCGCCAGCAGCTTGTATGGGACCTACGCAAGCACAGATACGCAGTATTTT. Its translation is CASSLYGTYASTDTQYF.

The chain combines TRBV5-1 with TRBJ2-5; 12 bases are a match to TRBD2. This CDR3 has 15 amino acids. The germline CDR1 and CDR2 sequences are SGHRS and YFSETQ. V trimming: 4 bases; J trimming: 2 bases; junction bases outside the gene matches: 3. The CDR3 bases are TGCGCCAGCAGCCGGGGACTAGCGGGTCAAGAGACCCAGTACTTC. Translating gives CASSRGLAGQETQYF.

In its sample, this clone was seen once. V is TRBV9 and J is TRBJ2-3, with TRBD2 identical over 7 bases. This CDR3 spans 14 amino acids. Germline CDR1 is SGDLS and CDR2 is YYNGEE. The V gene end was trimmed by 3 bases and the J gene end by 0 bases; junction bases not matched to a gene: 1. The CDR3: CASSAGGSTDTQYF. For the CDR3, the DNA is TGTGCCAGCAGCGCGGGGGGAAGCACAGATACGCAGTATTTT.

The chain uses TRBV18 and TRBJ2-1; the D is unclear. This CDR3 has 15 residues. The germline V and J ends were trimmed by 3 bases and 0 bases, with 9 bases remaining between them. Germline V gene data show CDR1 as KGHSH and CDR2 as LQKENI. The CDR3 region has the DNA TGTGCCAGCTCACCCGAGGCCCGCTCCTACAATGAGCAGTTCTTC. This encodes CASSPEARSYNEQFF.

This clone was counted between two and nine times. V and J are TRBV7-2 and TRBJ2-5, with D tentatively TRBD1 (7 bases). Trimming cost V 5 bases and J 5 bases, with 24 bases left between them. The germline gives CDR1 SGHTA, CDR2 FQGNSA. There are 17 residues in the CDR3. CDR3 nucleotides: TGTGCCAGCAGCCGGGGTCTCGGAGGGGGCGTCGGGGAGACCCAGTACTTC. Its translation: CASSRGLGGGVGETQYF.

The V call is TRBV5-1, the J call TRBJ2-6, with D perhaps TRBD2 (6 bases). V was trimmed by 3 bases and J by 0 bases, leaving 10 bases between them. Germline V gene sequence: CDR1 SGHRS, CDR2 YFSETQ. The CDR3 loop spans 16 amino acids. CDR3 loop: CASSWDGSSGANVLTF. In DNA form, the CDR3 reads TGCGCCAGCAGCTGGGACGGGAGCTCTGGGGCCAACGTCCTGACTTTC.

The chain joins TRBV7-8 to TRBJ2-1; 9 bases align to TRBD2. The CDR3 has 15 residues. Losses at the gene ends were 3 bases for V and 4 bases for J; bases not matched to a gene: 4. Germline values: CDR1 SGHVS, CDR2 FQNEAQ. DNA of the CDR3: TGTGCCAGCAGCTTGAAGCTAGCGGGGTACAATGAGCAGTTCTTC. Translating gives CASSLKLAGYNEQFF.

By share, this clone ranks as medium-sized. V gene TRBV30 combines with J gene TRBJ1-1, with a tentative D call TRBD1 (5 bases). V lost 0 bases, J lost 0 bases, and 8 bases lay in between. The CDR3 covers 14 residues. Germline loops: CDR1 GTSNPN, CDR2 SVGIG (reference sequence). The CDR3 reads CAWSVGHLNTEAFF. The CDR3 coding sequence is TGTGCCTGGAGTGTAGGACACCTGAACACTGAAGCTTTCTTT.

The rearrangement uses TRBV29-1 and TRBJ2-3; D ambiguous. Germline CDR1 SQVTM, CDR2 ANQGSEA. The V and J ends lost 6 bases and 4 bases respectively, with 8 bases between them. This CDR3 contains 11 residues. In DNA form, the CDR3 reads TGCAGCGTCCTCGAGGCAGATACGCAGTATTTT. Protein sequence: CSVLEADTQYF.

J is TRBJ2-5 and V is TRBV6-5; D possibly corresponds to TRBD2 (6 bases). Germline loops: CDR1 MNHEY, CDR2 SVGAGI. The CDR3 has 11 residues. Trimming shortened V by 4 bases and J by 10 bases, and 10 bases separated the two germline ends. CDR3 amino acids: CASSSRGNQYF. In DNA, the CDR3 is TGTGCCAGCAGTTCCCGGGGGAACCAGTACTTC.

The V call is TRBV29-1, the J call TRBJ2-6; D is unclear. The germline CDR1 and CDR2 sequences are SQVTM and ANQGSEA. V was cut by 5 bases and J by 5 bases, with 22 bases left in between. The CDR3 totals 17 residues. The CDR3 spells CSVLLESIQSRANVLTF. In nucleotides, the CDR3 is TGCAGCGTTCTGCTAGAAAGCATACAAAGTCGGGCCAACGTCCTGACTTTC.

The rearrangement joins TRBV18 to TRBJ2-2, with a possible D match to TRBD1 (6 bases). CDR1 and CDR2 from the germline V gene are KGHSH and LQKENI. V was cut by 3 bases and J by 0 bases, with 8 bases left in between. This CDR3 comprises 15 residues. CDR3 coding DNA: TGTGCCAGCTCACCCCGACAGGCGAACACCGGGGAGCTGTTTTTT. This gives the protein CASSPRQANTGELFF. The variable domain in full, with the rest retrieved from reference TRBV18 and TRBJ2-2, is NAGVMQNPRHLVRRRGQEARLRCSPMKGHSHVYWYRQLPEEGLKFMVYLQKENIIDESGMPKERFSAEFPKEGPSILRIQQVVRGDSAAYFCASSPRQANTGELFFGEGSRLTVL.

This clone occurred a few times. The chain uses TRBV10-1 and TRBJ2-1; 8 bases agree with TRBD1. J gave up 6 bases and V 8 bases, and 6 bases lay outside the gene matches. The CDR3 covers 13 residues. Germline V gene data show CDR1 as WNHNN and CDR2 as SYGVQD (reference sequence). CDR3 protein: CASGWTGSNEQFF. In nucleotides, the CDR3 is TGCGCCAGCGGATGGACAGGGTCCAATGAGCAGTTCTTC.

This clone came up a few times. V gene TRBV5-4 combines with J gene TRBJ2-6; D could derive from TRBD1 or TRBD2 (5 bases each). The V end was cut by 1 base, the J end by 2 bases, with 10 bases between. The germline V gene encodes CDR1 SGHNT and CDR2 YYREEE (reference sequence). The CDR3 covers 16 residues. CDR3 in DNA: TGTGCCAGCAGCTTGAGTGGGGGTGCTGGGGCCAACGTCCTGACTTTC. The encoded protein is CASSLSGGAGANVLTF.

This chain connects TRBV11-2 to TRBJ2-3; 8 bases are shared with TRBD2. Germline V gene sequence: CDR1 SGHAT, CDR2 FQNNGV. The V and J ends lost 4 bases and 4 bases, in that order; junction bases with no gene match: 10. The CDR3 consists of 16 residues. Written as DNA, the CDR3 is TGTGCCAGCAGCTCCCACCCGGGGGGGGTACCAGATACGCAGTATTTT. Residues: CASSSHPGGVPDTQYF.

V usage is TRBV5-1 and J usage is TRBJ2-3; TRBD1 matches at 10 bases. CDR1 and CDR2 (germline): SGHRS, YFSETQ. Trimming at V came to 5 bases and at J to 6 bases, leaving 12 bases not matched to a gene. The CDR3 is 16 amino acids. The DNA of the CDR3 is TGCGCCAGCAGACTGGACAGGGGGAGCCTGCTCGATACGCAGTATTTT. This codes for CASRLDRGSLLDTQYF.

This clone was detected a few times. This sequence joins TRBV11-2 and TRBJ2-5; a possible D gene is TRBD1 (6 bases). The CDR3 length is 16 residues. Germline assignment: CDR1 SGHAT and CDR2 FQNNGV. Trimming pared 1 base from V and 1 base from J, leaving 13 bases between. CDR3 protein: CASSLGAGDIQETQYF. The CDR3 coding sequence is TGTGCCAGCAGCTTAGGGGCAGGGGATATCCAAGAGACCCAGTACTTC.

This chain connects TRBV7-6 to TRBJ1-2; the match to TRBD1 covers 9 bases. Germline V gene lookup returns CDR1 SGHVS and CDR2 FNYEAQ. With 5 bases clipped from V and 8 bases from J, the junction kept 9 bases outside the gene matches. CDR3 length equals 14 residues. The CDR3 protein is CASSEGQGVGGYTF. In nucleotides, the CDR3 is TGTGCCAGCAGCGAGGGACAGGGAGTAGGGGGCTACACCTTC.

The chain employs TRBV25-1 and TRBJ2-1, with a weak D call TRBD1 (5 bases). Trimming took off 4 bases at V and 8 bases at J, with 9 bases between the two ends. The germline gives CDR1 MGHDK, CDR2 SYGVNS. This CDR3 region has 12 residues. CDR3 DNA sequence: TGTGCCAGCAGTGTTACAGGCTATGAGCAGTTCTTC. It codes for CASSVTGYEQFF.